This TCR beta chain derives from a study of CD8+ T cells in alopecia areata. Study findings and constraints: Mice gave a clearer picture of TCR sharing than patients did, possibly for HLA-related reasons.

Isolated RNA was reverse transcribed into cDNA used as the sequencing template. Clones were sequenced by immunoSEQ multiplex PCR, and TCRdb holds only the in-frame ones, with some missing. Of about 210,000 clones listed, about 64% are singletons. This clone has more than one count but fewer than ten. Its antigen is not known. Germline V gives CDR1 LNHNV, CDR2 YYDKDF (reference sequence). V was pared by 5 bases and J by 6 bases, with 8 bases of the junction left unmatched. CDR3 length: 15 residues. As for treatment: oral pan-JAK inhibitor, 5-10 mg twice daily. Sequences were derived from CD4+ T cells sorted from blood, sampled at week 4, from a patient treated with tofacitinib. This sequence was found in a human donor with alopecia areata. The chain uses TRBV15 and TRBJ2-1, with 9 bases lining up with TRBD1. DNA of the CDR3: TGTGCCACCAGCGAGGGGACAGGGTTTAGCAATGAGCAGTTCTTC. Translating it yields CATSEGTGFSNEQFF.